The sequence of this T cell receptor (beta chain) was determined in a study of Ad26.COV2.S vaccination and SARS-CoV-2 variants. Sequenced by immunoSEQ multiplex PCR; TCRdb stores in-frame clones only, minus some. The profile shows about 350,000 clones, roughly 94% of them singletons. As to this clone: What it binds is not known.

V lost 4 bases to trimming and J lost 4 bases, with 9 bases between them. This CDR3 has 13 residues. Germline V gene data show CDR1 as SGHDT and CDR2 as YYEEEE. Study-level findings and limits: People who got the vaccine had more spike-specific TCR breadth than people who got placebo. Recipients of either vaccine or placebo displayed similar breadth of non-spike TCRs. Reports say spike-specific CD8+ and CD4+ T cell responses covered substantial breadth after vaccination.

This receptor was taken from a human donor who had recovered from COVID-19. This chain links TRBV5-6 with TRBJ2-1; either TRBD1 or TRBD2 may supply D (5 bases each). The material was peripheral blood, obtained after recovery from COVID-19. The CDR3 sequence is CASSQEGYNEQFF. CDR3 DNA sequence: TGTGCCAGCAGCCAAGAGGGGTACAATGAGCAGTTCTTC.